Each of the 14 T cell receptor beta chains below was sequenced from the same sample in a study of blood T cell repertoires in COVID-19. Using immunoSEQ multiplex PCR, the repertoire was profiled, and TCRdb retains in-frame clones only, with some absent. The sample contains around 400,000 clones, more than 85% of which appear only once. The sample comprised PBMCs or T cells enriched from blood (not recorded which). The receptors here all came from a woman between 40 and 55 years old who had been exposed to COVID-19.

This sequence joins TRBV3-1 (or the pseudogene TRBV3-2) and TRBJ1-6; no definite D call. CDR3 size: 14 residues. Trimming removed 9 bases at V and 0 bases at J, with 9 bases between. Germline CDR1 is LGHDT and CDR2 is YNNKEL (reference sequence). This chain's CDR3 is CASRSRSYNSPLHF. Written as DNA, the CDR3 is TGTGCCAGTCGGTCCCGCTCCTATAATTCACCCCTCCACTTT.

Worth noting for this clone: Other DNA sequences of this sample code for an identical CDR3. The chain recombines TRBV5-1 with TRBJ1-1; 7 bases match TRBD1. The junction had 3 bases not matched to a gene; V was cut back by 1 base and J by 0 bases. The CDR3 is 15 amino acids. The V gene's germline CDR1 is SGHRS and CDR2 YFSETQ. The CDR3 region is CASSLPGQMNTEAFF. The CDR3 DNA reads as TGCGCCAGCAGCTTGCCGGGACAGATGAACACTGAAGCTTTCTTT.

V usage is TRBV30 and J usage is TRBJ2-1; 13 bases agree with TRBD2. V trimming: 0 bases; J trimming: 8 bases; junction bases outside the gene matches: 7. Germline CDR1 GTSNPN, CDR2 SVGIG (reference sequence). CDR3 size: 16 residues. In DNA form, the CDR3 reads TGTGCCTGGAGTGTCTGGACTAGCGGGAGACACTATGAGCAGTTCTTC. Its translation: CAWSVWTSGRHYEQFF.

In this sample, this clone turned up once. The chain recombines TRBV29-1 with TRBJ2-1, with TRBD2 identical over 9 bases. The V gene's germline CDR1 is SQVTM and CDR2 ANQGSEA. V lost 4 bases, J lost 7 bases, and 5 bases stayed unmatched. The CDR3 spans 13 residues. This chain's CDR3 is CSVVLAGSNEQFF. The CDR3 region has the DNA TGCAGCGTTGTACTAGCGGGCTCGAATGAGCAGTTCTTC.

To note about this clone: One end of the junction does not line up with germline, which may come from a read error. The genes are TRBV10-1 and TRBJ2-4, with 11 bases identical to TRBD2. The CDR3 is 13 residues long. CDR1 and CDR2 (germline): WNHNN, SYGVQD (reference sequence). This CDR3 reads CASSEYGTSGILF. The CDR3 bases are TGCGCCAGCAGTGAGTACGGGACTAGCGGTATACTCTTC.

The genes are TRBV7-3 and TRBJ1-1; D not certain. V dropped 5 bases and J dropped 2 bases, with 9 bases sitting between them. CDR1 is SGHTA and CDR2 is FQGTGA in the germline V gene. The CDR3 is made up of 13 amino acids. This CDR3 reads CASSNSRNTEAFF. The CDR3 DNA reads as TGTGCCAGCAGCAACAGCAGAAACACTGAAGCTTTCTTT.

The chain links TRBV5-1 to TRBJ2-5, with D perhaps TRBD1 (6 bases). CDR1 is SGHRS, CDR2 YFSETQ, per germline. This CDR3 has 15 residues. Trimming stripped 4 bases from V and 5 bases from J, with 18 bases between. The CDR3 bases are TGCGCCAGCAGCAATTCCAAGACAGGAACGGAGACCCAGTACTTC. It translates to CASSNSKTGTETQYF. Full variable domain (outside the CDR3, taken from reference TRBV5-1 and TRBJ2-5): KAGVTQTPRYLIKTRGQQVTLSCSPISGHRSVSWYQQTPGQGLQFLFEYFSETQRNKGNFPGRFSGRQFSNSRSEMNVSTLELGDSALYLCASSNSKTGTETQYFGPGTRLLVL.

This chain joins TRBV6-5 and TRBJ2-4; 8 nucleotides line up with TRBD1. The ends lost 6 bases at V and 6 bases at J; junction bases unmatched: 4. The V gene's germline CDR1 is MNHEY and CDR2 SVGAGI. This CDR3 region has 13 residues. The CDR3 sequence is CASRPTGGNIQYF. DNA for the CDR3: TGTGCCAGCAGGCCCACAGGGGGAAACATTCAGTACTTC.

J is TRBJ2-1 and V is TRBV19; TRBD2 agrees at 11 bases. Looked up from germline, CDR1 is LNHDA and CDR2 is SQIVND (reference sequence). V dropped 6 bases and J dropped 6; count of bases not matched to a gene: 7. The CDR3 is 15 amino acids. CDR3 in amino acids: CASRLAGGPGNEQFF. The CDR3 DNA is TGTGCCAGTAGGCTAGCGGGAGGCCCGGGCAATGAGCAGTTCTTC.

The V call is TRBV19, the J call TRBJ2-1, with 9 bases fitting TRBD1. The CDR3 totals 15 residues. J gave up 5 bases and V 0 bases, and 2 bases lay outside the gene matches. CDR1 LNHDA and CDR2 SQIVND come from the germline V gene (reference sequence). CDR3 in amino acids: CASSIDRTGDNEQFF. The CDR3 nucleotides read TGTGCCAGTAGTATAGACCGGACAGGGGACAATGAGCAGTTCTTC.

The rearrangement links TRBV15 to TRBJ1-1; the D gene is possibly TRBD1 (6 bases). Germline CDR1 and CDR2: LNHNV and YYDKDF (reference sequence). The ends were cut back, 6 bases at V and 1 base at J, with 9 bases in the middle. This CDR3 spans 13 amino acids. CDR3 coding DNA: TGTGCCACCAGTTTGACAGGGAACACTGAAGCTTTCTTT. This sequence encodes CATSLTGNTEAFF.

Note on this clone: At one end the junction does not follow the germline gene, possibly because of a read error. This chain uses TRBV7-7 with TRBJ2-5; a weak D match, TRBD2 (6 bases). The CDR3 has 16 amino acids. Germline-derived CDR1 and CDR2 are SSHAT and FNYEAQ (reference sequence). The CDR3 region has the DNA TGTGCTAGCAGCCTCGGTGTGAGGGAGGACCAAGAGACCCAGTACTTC. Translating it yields CASSLGVREDQETQYF. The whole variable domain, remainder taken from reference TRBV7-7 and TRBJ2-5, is GAGVSQSPRYKVTKRGQDVTLRCDPISSHATLYWYQQALGQGPEFLTYFNYEAQPDKSGLPSDRFSAERPEGSISTLTIQRTEQRDSAMYRCASSLGVREDQETQYFGPGTRLLVL.

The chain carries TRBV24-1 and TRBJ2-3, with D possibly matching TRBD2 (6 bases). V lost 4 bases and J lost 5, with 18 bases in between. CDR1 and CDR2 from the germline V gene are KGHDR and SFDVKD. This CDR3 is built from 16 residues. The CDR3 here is CATSESVSGVRDTQYF. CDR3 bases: TGTGCCACCAGTGAGAGTGTTAGCGGCGTGAGAGATACGCAGTATTTT.

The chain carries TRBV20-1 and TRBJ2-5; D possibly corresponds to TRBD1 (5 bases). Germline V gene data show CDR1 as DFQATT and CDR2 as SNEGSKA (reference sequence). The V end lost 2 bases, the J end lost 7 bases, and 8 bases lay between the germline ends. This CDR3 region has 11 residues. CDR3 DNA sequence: TGCAGTGCTAGAAGGGGTGGGACCCAGTACTTC. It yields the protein CSARRGGTQYF.